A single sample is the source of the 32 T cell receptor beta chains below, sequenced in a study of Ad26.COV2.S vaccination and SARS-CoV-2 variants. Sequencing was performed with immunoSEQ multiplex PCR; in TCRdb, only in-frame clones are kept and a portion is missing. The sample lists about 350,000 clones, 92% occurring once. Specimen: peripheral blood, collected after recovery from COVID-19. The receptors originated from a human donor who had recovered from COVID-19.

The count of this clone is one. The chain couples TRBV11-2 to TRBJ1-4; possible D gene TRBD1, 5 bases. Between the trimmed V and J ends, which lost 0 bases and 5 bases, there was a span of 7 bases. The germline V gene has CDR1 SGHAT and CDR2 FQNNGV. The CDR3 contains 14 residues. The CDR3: CASSLDRVNEKLFF. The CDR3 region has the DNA TGTGCCAGCAGCTTAGACAGGGTAAATGAAAAACTGTTTTTT.

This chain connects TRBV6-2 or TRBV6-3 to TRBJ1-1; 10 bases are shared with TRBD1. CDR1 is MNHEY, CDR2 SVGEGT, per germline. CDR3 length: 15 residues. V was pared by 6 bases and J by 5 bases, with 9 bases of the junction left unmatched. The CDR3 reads CASSAGQGVWTEAFF. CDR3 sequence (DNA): TGTGCCAGCAGCGCAGGACAGGGGGTGTGGACTGAAGCTTTCTTT.

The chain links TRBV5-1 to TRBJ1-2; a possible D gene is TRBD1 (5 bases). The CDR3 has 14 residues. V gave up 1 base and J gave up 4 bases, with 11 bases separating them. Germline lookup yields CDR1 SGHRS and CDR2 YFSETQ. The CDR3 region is CASSLQGSGYGYTF. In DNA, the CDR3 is TGCGCCAGCAGCTTGCAGGGATCCGGCTATGGCTACACCTTC.

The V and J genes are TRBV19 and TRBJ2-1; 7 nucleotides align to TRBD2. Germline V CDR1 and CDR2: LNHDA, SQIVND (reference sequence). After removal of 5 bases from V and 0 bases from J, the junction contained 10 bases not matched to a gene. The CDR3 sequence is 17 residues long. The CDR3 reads CASSLTSGGGSYNEQFF. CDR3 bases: TGTGCCAGTAGTTTAACCTCGGGGGGAGGCTCCTACAATGAGCAGTTCTTC.

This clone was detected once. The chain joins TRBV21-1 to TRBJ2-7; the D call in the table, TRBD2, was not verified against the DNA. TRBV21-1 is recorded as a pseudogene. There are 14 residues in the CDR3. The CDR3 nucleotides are TGTGCCAGCAGCACTAGGGGGGGGTCCTACGAGCAGTACTTC. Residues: CASSTRGGSYEQYF.

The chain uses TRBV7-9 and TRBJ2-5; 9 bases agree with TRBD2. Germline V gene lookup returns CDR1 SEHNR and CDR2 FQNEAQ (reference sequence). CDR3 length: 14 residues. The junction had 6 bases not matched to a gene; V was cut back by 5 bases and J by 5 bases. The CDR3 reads CASSPPGLAETQYF. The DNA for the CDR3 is TGTGCCAGCAGCCCACCTGGACTAGCGGAGACCCAGTACTTC.

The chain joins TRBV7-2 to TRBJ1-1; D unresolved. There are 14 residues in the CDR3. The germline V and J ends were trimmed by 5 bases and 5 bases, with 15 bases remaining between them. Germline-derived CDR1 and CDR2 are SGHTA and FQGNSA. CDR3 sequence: CASSPRGRGTEAFF. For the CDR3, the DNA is TGTGCCAGCAGCCCACGCGGCCGGGGTACTGAAGCTTTCTTT.

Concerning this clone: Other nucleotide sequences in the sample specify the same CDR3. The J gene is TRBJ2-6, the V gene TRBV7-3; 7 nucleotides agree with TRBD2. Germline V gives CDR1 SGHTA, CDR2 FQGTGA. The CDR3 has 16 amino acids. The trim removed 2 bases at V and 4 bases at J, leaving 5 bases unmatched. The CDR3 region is CASSLHGGGGANVLTF. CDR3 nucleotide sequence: TGTGCCAGCAGCTTACACGGGGGAGGGGGGGCCAACGTCCTGACTTTC.

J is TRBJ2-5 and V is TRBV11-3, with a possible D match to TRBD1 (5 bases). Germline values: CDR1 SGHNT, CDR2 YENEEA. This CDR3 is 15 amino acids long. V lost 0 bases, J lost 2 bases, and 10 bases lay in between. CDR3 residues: CASSLDSRAQETQYF. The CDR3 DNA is TGTGCCAGCAGCTTAGATAGCAGGGCACAAGAGACCCAGTACTTC.

The CDR3 loop is CASSLGLETYGYTF. CDR3 sequence (DNA): TGTGCCAGCAGCTTGGGGCTTGAAACCTATGGCTACACCTTC. This sequence joins TRBV5-5 and TRBJ1-2; D remains unclear. The CDR3 totals 14 residues. CDR1 SGHKS and CDR2 YYEKEE come from the germline V gene (reference sequence). Between the trimmed V and J ends, which lost 0 bases and 4 bases, there was a span of 10 bases.

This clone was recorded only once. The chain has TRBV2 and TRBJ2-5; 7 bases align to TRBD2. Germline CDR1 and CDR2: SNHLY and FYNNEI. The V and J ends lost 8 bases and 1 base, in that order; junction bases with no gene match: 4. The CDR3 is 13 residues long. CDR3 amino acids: CASYWGGQETQYF. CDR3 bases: TGTGCCAGCTATTGGGGGGGCCAAGAGACCCAGTACTTC. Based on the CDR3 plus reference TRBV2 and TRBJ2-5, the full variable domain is EPEVTQTPSHQVTQMGQEVILRCVPISNHLYFYWYRQILGQKVEFLVSFYNNEISEKSEIFDDQFSVERPDGSNFTLKIRSTKLEDSAMYFCASYWGGQETQYFGPGTRLLVL.

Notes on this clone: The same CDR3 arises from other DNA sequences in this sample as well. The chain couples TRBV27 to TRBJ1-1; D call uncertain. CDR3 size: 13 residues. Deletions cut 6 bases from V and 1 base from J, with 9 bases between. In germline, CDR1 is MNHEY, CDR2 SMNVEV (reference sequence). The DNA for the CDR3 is TGTGCCAGCAGCCCAGGTGGGAACACTGAAGCTTTCTTT. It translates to CASSPGGNTEAFF.

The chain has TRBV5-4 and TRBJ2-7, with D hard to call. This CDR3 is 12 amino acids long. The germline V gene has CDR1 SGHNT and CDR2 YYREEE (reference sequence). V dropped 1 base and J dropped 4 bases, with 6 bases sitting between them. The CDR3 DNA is TGTGCCAGCAGCTTGAACGGATACGAGCAGTACTTC. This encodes CASSLNGYEQYF. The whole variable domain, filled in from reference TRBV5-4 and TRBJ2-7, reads ETGVTQSPTHLIKTRGQQVTLRCSSQSGHNTVSWYQQALGQGPQFIFQYYREEENGRGNFPPRFSGLQFPNYSSELNVNALELDDSALYLCASSLNGYEQYFGPGTRLTVT.

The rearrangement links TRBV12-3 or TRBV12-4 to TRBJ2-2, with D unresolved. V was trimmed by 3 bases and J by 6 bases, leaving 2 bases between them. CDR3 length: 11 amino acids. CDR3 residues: CASSFSGELFF. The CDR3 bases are TGTGCCAGCAGTTTTTCCGGGGAGCTGTTTTTT.

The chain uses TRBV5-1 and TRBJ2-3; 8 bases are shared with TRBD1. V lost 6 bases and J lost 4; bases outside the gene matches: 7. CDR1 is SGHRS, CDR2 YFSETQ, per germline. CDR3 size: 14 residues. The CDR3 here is CASTGQGGADTQYF. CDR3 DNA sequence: TGCGCCAGCACCGGACAGGGTGGTGCAGATACGCAGTATTTT.

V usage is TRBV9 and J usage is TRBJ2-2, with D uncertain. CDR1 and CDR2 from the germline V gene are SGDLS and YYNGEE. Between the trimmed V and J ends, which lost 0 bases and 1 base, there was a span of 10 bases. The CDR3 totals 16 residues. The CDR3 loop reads CASSVGGAQNTGELFF. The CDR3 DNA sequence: TGTGCCAGCAGCGTAGGCGGAGCCCAGAACACCGGGGAGCTGTTTTTT. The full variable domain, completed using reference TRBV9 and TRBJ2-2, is DSGVTQTPKHLITATGQRVTLRCSPRSGDLSVYWYQQSLDQGLQFLIQYYNGEERAKGNILERFSAQQFPDLHSELNLSSLELGDSALYFCASSVGGAQNTGELFFGEGSRLTVL.

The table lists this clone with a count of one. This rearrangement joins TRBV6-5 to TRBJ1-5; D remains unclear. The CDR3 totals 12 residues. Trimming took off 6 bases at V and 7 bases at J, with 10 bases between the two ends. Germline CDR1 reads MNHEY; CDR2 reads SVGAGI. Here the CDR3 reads CASRPSGQPQHF. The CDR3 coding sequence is TGTGCCAGCAGACCCTCCGGGCAGCCCCAGCATTTT.

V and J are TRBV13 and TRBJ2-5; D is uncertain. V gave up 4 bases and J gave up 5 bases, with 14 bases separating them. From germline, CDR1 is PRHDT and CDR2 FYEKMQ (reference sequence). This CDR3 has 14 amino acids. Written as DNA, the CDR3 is TGTGCCAGCAGCTCCTCCCTGCTACGGGAGACCCAGTACTTC. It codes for CASSSSLLRETQYF.

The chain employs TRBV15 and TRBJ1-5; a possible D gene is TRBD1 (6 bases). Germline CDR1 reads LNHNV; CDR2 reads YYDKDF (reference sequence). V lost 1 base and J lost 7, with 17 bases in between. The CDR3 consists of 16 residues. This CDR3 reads CATSRGGTRIGQPQHF. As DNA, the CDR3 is TGTGCCACCAGCAGAGGCGGGACACGGATTGGGCAGCCCCAGCATTTT.

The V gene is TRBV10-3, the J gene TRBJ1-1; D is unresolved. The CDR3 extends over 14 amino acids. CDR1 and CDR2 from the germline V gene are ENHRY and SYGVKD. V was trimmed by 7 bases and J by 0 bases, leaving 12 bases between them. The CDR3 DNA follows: TGTGCCATCACCGGAACAGACCTGAACACTGAAGCTTTCTTT. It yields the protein CAITGTDLNTEAFF.

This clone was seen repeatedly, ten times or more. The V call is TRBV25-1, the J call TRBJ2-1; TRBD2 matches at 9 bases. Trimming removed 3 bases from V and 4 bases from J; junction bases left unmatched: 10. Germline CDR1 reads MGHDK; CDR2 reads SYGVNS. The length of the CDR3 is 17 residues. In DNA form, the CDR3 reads TGTGCCAGCAGTGACCCTAGCGGGGCCACCAGGTACAATGAGCAGTTCTTC. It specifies CASSDPSGATRYNEQFF.

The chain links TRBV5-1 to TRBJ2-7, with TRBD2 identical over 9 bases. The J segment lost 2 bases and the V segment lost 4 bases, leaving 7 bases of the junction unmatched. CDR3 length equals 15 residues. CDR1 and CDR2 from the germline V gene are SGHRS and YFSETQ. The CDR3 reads CASSLSGGQTYEQYF. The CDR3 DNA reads TGCGCCAGCAGCCTGAGCGGGGGGCAGACCTACGAGCAGTACTTC. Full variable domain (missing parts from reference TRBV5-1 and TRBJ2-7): KAGVTQTPRYLIKTRGQQVTLSCSPISGHRSVSWYQQTPGQGLQFLFEYFSETQRNKGNFPGRFSGRQFSNSRSEMNVSTLELGDSALYLCASSLSGGQTYEQYFGPGTRLTVT.

The CDR3 protein is CASIPARGANQPQHF. CDR3 DNA: TGTGCCAGCATTCCCGCCCGGGGGGCCAATCAGCCCCAGCATTTT. The V gene is TRBV2, the J gene TRBJ1-5, with D perhaps matching TRBD1 (6 bases). The CDR3 is made up of 15 amino acids. The V end lost 7 bases, the J end lost 3 bases, and 16 bases lay between the germline ends. Germline V gene lookup returns CDR1 SNHLY and CDR2 FYNNEI.

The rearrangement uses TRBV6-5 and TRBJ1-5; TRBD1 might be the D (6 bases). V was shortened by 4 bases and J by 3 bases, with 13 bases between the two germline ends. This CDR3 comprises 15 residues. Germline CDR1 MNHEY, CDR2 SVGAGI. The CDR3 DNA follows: TGTGCCAGCAGTTCGGGACAAGTTCCCAATCAGCCCCAGCATTTT. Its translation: CASSSGQVPNQPQHF.

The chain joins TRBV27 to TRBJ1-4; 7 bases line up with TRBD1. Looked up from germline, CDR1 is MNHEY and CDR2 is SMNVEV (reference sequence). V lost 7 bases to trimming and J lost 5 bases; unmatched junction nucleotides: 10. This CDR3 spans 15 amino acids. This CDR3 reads CASKRWDSQNEKLFF. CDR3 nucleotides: TGTGCCAGCAAGAGGTGGGACAGCCAGAATGAAAAACTGTTTTTT.

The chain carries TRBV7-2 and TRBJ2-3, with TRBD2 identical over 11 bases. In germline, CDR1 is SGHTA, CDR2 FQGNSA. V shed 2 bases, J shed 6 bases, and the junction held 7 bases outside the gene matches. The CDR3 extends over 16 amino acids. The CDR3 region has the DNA TGTGCCAGCAGCTTAAAGCTAGCGGGGGGCGGCGATACGCAGTATTTT. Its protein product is CASSLKLAGGGDTQYF.

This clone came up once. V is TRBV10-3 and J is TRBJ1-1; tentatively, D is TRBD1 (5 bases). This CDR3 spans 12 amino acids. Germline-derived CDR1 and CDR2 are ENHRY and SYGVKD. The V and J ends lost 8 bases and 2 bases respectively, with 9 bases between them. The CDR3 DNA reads TGTGCCATCCGTGGGGGTAACACTGAAGCTTTCTTT. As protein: CAIRGGNTEAFF.

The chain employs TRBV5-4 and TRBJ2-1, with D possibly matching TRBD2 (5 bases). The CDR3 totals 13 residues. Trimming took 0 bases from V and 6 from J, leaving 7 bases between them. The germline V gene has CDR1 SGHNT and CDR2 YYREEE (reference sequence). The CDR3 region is CASSLAGFNEQFF. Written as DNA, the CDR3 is TGTGCCAGCAGCTTGGCGGGGTTCAATGAGCAGTTCTTC.

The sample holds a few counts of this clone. The CDR3 loop reads CASSPGGAGNEQFF. Written as DNA, the CDR3 is TGTGCCAGCAGCCCCGGGGGGGCCGGGAATGAGCAGTTCTTC. The chain recombines TRBV7-9 with TRBJ2-1, with 8 nucleotides matching TRBD2. Trimming took 5 bases from V and 7 from J; bases not matched to a gene: 7. Germline V lookup: CDR1 SEHNR, CDR2 FQNEAQ (reference sequence). The CDR3 runs 14 residues.

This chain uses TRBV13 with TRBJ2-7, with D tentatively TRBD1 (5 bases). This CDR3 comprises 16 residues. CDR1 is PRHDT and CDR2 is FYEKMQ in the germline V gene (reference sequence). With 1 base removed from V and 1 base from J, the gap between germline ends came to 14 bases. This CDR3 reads CASSLEKVKGSYEQYF. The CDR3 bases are TGTGCCAGCAGCTTAGAGAAGGTAAAGGGGTCCTACGAGCAGTACTTC. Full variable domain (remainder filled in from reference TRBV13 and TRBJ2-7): AAGVIQSPRHLIKEKRETATLKCYPIPRHDTVYWYQQGPGQDPQFLISFYEKMQSDKGSIPDRFSAQQFSDYHSELNMSSLELGDSALYFCASSLEKVKGSYEQYFGPGTRLTVT.

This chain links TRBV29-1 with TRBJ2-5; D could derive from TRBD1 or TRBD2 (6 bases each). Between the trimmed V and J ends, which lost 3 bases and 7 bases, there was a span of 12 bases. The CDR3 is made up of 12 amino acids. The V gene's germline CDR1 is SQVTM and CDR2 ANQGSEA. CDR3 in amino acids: CSVDPGAATQYF. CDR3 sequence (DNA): TGCAGCGTTGATCCGGGGGCGGCGACCCAGTACTTC. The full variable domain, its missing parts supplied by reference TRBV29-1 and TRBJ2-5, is SAVISQKPSRDICQRGTSLTIQCQVDSQVTMMFWYRQQPGQSLTLIATANQGSEATYESGFVIDKFPISRPNLTFSTLTVSNMSPEDSSIYLCSVDPGAATQYFGPGTRLLVL.

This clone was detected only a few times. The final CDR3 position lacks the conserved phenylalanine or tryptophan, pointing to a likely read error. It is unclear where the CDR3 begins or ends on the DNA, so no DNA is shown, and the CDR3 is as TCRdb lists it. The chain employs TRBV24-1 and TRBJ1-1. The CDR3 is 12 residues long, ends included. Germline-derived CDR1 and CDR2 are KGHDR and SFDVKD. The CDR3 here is CATSDFGPEFVA.